In this sample, the clone carrying this T cell receptor beta chain turned up a few times. Trimming removed 3 bases from V and 0 bases from J, with 9 bases in between. This CDR3 is built from 15 residues. Germline values: CDR1 KGHDR, CDR2 SFDVKD. Original processing methods: Counts of nucleated cells, estimated from reference gene primer amplification, were obtained. Measured with immunoSEQ multiplex PCR; TCRdb has only the in-frame clones, and not every one. The V and J calls and clone size were taken over from that table, and D and trimming were inferred from the DNA. There are 150,000 or so clones in the sample; around 82% occur only once, and 11% to 15% lies in the top ten. This entry belongs to a study of blood T cell repertoires in COVID-19. The overall study: Samples came from the United States, Italy and Spain, spanning acute and convalescent COVID-19. T cells, B-cell-depleted T cells, or PBMCs provided the cDNA or gDNA that served as material.

This sequence originates from a man aged 18 to 29 with active or convalescent COVID-19. The chain recombines TRBV24-1 with TRBJ2-3; D is perhaps TRBD1 (5 bases). The sequencing input was peripheral blood. The DNA for the CDR3 is TGTGCCACCAGTGATGGACACTTTAGCACAGATACGCAGTATTTT. Encoded protein: CATSDGHFSTDTQYF.